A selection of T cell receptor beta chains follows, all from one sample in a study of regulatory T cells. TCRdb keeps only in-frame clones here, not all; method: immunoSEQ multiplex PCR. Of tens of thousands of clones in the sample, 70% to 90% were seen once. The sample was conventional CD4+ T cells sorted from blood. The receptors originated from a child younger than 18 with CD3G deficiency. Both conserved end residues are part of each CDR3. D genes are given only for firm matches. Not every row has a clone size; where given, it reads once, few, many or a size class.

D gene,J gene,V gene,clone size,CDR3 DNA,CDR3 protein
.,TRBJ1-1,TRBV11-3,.,TGTGCCAGCAGCTTAAGCGACGAGACTGAAGCTTTCTTT,CASSLSDETEAFF
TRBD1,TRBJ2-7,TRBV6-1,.,TGTGCCAGCAGAGACCTACAGGGGTCCATCTACGAGCAGTACTTC,CASRDLQGSIYEQYF
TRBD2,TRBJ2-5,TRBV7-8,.,TGTGCCAGCAGCTCCCGCCCCATCGCTATTGGGGCGGGAGGGCCTAATCGAGAGACCCAGTACTTC,CASSSRPIAIGAGGPNRETQYF
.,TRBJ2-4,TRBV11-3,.,TGTGCCAGCAGCTTAGATCATGTTCGGGGAGGCATTCAGTACTTC,CASSLDHVRGGIQYF
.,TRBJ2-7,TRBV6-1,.,TGTGCCAGTACACCGGGACGGACAACCTACGAGCAGTACTTC,CASTPGRTTYEQYF
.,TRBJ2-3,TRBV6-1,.,TGTGCCAGCAGGGCCCCTAGCGCAGATACGCAGTATTTT,CASRAPSADTQYF
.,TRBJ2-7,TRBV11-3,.,TGTGCCAGCAGCTTAGAGGGAGACGAGCAGTACTTC,CASSLEGDEQYF
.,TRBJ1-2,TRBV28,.,TGTGCCAGCAGCCCCGGACAGATCTATGGCTACACCTTC,CASSPGQIYGYTF
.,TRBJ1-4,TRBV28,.,TGTGCCAGCAGTTTAGGCCCGGGAGGGGTTAATGAAAAACTGTTTTTT,CASSLGPGGVNEKLFF
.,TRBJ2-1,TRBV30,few,TGTGCCTGGAGTCGACAGGAGCACAATGAGCAGTTCTTC,CAWSRQEHNEQFF
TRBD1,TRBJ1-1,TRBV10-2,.,TGCGCCAGCAGTGATGGGGACAGGGGGCAGACTGAAGCTTTCTTT,CASSDGDRGQTEAFF
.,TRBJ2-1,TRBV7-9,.,TGTGCCAGCAGCTTTCTTGGAAGGAATGAGCAGTTCTTC,CASSFLGRNEQFF
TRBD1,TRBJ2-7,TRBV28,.,TGTGCCAGCAGTGAAAACAGGGGGCCTCAGTACTTC,CASSENRGPQYF
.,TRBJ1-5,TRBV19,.,TGTGCCAGTAGTATCGGGGGTGCCAGTTTCAATCAGCCCCAGCATTTT,CASSIGGASFNQPQHF
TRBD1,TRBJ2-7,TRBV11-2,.,TGTGCCAGCAGCCCGACCGGGACAGGACACGAGCAGTACTTC,CASSPTGTGHEQYF
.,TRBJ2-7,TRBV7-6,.,TGTGCCAGCAGCTTAGGGAGGGAGCAGTACTTC,CASSLGREQYF
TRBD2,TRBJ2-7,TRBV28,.,TGTGCCAGCAGTCGTAGCGGGGCGAGCTCCTACGAGCAGTACTTC,CASSRSGASSYEQYF
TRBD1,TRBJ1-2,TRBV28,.,TGTGCCAGCAGTTCGGACAGGCGGGCTTATGGCTACACCTTC,CASSSDRRAYGYTF
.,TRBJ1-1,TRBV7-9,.,TGTGCCAGCAGCTCACAGGGATTAACTGAAGCTTTCTTT,CASSSQGLTEAFF
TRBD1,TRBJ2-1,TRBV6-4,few,TGTGCCAGCAGCTCCGACAGGGTGGGGGACAATGAGCAGTTCTTC,CASSSDRVGDNEQFF
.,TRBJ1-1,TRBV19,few,TGTGCCAGTAGGCCGGGCGGCGGACTGAACACTGAAGCTTTCTTT,CASRPGGGLNTEAFF
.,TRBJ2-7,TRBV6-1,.,TGTGCCAGCAGTCCCTATGGGGGATCCTACGAGCAGTACTTC,CASSPYGGSYEQYF
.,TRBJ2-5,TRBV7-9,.,TGTGCCAGCTCCGTCTCGGCAGGGACCCAGTACTTC,CASSVSAGTQYF
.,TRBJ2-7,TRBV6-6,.,TGTGCCAGCAGTTACGGAGTATCAACCTACGAGCAGTACTTC,CASSYGVSTYEQYF
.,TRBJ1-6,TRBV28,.,TGTGCCAGCAGTTCAATCAGGGGAGCGCCCCTCCACTTT,CASSSIRGAPLHF
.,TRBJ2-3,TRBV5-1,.,TGCGCCAGCAGCCGCGGTAGCACAGATACGCAGTATTTT,CASSRGSTDTQYF
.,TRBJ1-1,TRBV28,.,TGTGCCAGCAGTTTGGGGGGCGGGGGCTTGCCCACTGAAGCTTTCTTT,CASSLGGGGLPTEAFF
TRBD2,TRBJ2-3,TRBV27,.,TGTGCCAGCGCCAAAACCGGGACTAGGACAGATACGCAGTATTTT,CASAKTGTRTDTQYF
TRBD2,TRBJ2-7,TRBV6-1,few,TGTGCCAGCAGTGCTCGTCCTGAGGATTTGACTAGCGGGAGGGCCTACGAGCAGTACTTC,CASSARPEDLTSGRAYEQYF
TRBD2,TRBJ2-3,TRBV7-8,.,TGTGCCAGCAGCTCGGGGGGTCGGGGCCGCACAGATACGCAGTATTTT,CASSSGGRGRTDTQYF
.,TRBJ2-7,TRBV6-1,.,TGTGCCAGCAGTAGGCCCACGGGTGGGGTATACGAGCAGTACTTC,CASSRPTGGVYEQYF
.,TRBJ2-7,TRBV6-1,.,TGTGCCAGCAGTGATGCGGCAACCTCCTACGAGCAGTACTTC,CASSDAATSYEQYF
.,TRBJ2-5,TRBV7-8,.,TGTGCCAGCAGCCCAGGTGGGGGAGGACGACAAGAGACCCAGTACTTC,CASSPGGGGRQETQYF
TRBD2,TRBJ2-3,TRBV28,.,TGTGCCAGCAGCTCCCAACTCAAGCGGGAGGCCGGGGATGAGACGCAGTATTTT,CASSSQLKREAGDETQYF
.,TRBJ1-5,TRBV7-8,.,TGTGCCAGCAGCTTAGGGTTCGATCAGCCCCAGCATTTT,CASSLGFDQPQHF
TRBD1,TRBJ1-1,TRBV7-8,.,TGTGCCAGCAGCTTAAAAGCGAGAGGACTCACAGGGGCCACTGAAGCTTTCTTT,CASSLKARGLTGATEAFF
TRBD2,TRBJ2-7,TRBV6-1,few,TGTGCCAGTAGGGACTACCTCTACGAGCAGTACTTC,CASRDYLYEQYF
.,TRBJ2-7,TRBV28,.,TGTGCCAGCAGCCGCGACCAGATCCGGCACGAGCAGTACTTC,CASSRDQIRHEQYF
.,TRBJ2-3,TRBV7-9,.,TGTGCCAGCAGCCGTTCTTCTAGCGAGCGCACAGATACGCAGTATTTT,CASSRSSSERTDTQYF
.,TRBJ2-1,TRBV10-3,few,TGTGCCATCAGTGATGGGGTAGAGAGGTCCAATGAGCAGTTCTTC,CAISDGVERSNEQFF
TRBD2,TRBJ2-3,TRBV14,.,TGTGCCAGCAGCTCACATCTTGCGGGACTAGCGGGAGCCGTACCTAGCACAGATACGCAGTATTTT,CASSSHLAGLAGAVPSTDTQYF
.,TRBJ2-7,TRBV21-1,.,TGTGCCAGCCGACTCCCGGACAGGGGGCAGAGTCTTGACGAGCAGTACTTC,CASRLPDRGQSLDEQYF
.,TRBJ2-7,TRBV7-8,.,TGTGCCAGCAGCTTAGGGGAAGAGCAGTACTTC,CASSLGEEQYF
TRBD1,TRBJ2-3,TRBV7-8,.,TGTGCCAGCAGCTTAGGGACAGGGGATACGCAGTATTTT,CASSLGTGDTQYF